The entry below gives a single T cell receptor (beta chain) sequence along with its context. The antigen is unknown. A read error may produce the germline difference seen at one junction end. The sample originates from a study of beta chain features in type 1 diabetes. Findings and limits, study-wide: HLA effects on TCRB rearrangement stayed unresolved here. Sequencing from cDNA could over-represent high-TCR-expressing cells. Equally in patients and controls, shorter templates might have been favored by PCR.

Expressed TCRB transcripts got sequenced, as all isolated RNA was reverse transcribed. Using immunoSEQ multiplex PCR, the repertoire was profiled, and TCRdb retains in-frame clones only, with some absent. Among about 930,000 clones listed, roughly a sixth were seen once. Sorting gave populations that all exceeded 98% purity. CDR1 is SGHVS and CDR2 is FQNEAQ in the germline V gene. The CDR3 has 12 amino acids. This sequence joins TRBV7-8 and TRBJ2-1; D is perhaps TRBD1 or TRBD2 (6 bases each). The specimen sequenced was naive CD4+ T cells from blood. The TCR originated in a woman aged 18 to 35 in good health. CDR3 loop: CASSLGGAGQLF. The CDR3 coding sequence is TGTGCCAGCAGCTTAGGGGGGGCAGGACAGCTCTTC.